The present entry profiles one T cell receptor (beta chain) with its context. What it binds is not known. This specimen belongs to a study of blood T cells in healthy people across ages. Findings and caveats of the study: Across the age range, TCR beta diversity per million T cells fell in a roughly linear way. With donor CMV status unknown, expanded clonotype changes were possibly confounded.

V shed 4 bases and J shed 3 bases, with 11 bases lying between them. From germline, CDR1 is SGHRS and CDR2 YFSETQ. The CDR3 is 13 residues long. The use of a sample-barcoded 5' primer and a J-beta primer mix characterized a second PCR of about 6 to 11 cycles. TCRdb fed the 5' RACE reads into MiXCR, producing one record per CDR3 protein. The sample carries more than 900,000 distinct CDR3 sequences, 25% to 30% recorded once. These data also formed part of another study, on T cells of mothers and their children. This second report adds: More than 5 children and their three healthy Caucasian mothers were the donors. Sequencing revealed no T cell clones that were persistent and microchimeric.

The chain joins TRBV5-1 to TRBJ2-7, with D perhaps assigned TRBD1 or TRBD2 (6 bases each). The material sequenced was blood. This receptor was obtained from a middle-aged woman in good health. The CDR3 sequence: CASSGGGFYEQYF. As DNA, the CDR3 is TGCGCCAGCAGCGGAGGGGGATTCTACGAGCAGTACTTC.